The clone carrying this TCR beta chain showed up just a few times. The antigen is unknown. The V gene's germline CDR1 is MNHNS and CDR2 SASEGT. Unmatched junction bases numbered 5, after V lost 6 bases and J lost 2 bases. CDR3 size: 15 residues. This sample is drawn from a study of cytomegalovirus exposure and HLA in healthy donors. Points from the study as a whole: Further analysis was carried out later, and it showed several of the most significant clusters appearing linked to common viral pathogens. Per published accounts, TCR beta sequences correctly predicted the HLA-A and HLA-B alleles of most subjects.

A multiplex PCR was run with 60 Vbeta primers and 13 Jbeta primers. Sequencing used immunoSEQ multiplex PCR; TCRdb keeps in-frame clones, though not all of them. The profile covers 150,000 to 200,000 clones, with around four fifths appearing a single time and under 15% taken by the ten largest. Sequenced input: PBMCs. This chain links TRBV6-1 with TRBJ2-3; 10 bases map to TRBD1. The clonotype originates from a woman in her 50s in good health and CMV-seropositive. The CDR3, as DNA: TGTGCCAGCAGAGACAGGGGGCGCTCCACAGATACGCAGTATTTT. Residues: CASRDRGRSTDTQYF.